This TCR beta chain emerged from a study of beta chain features in type 1 diabetes. The CDR3 is 15 residues long. Per germline, CDR1 SGHNT and CDR2 YYREEE (reference sequence). V was pared by 0 bases and J by 1 base, with 9 bases between. Expressed TCRB transcripts were sequenced, since all the RNA that had been isolated was reverse transcribed. The protocol was immunoSEQ multiplex PCR, while the TCRdb copy is restricted to in-frame clones and leaves out a portion. The sample yields hundreds of thousands of clones, 11% to 15% seen once. Sequencing input: naive CD4+ T cells from blood. The chain carries TRBV5-4 and TRBJ2-3; TRBD1 might be the D (5 bases). The clonotype originates from a man under 40 in good health. The CDR3 DNA reads as TGTGCCAGCAGCTTGGAAGGGGTAGGCACAGATACGCAGTATTTT. Translation: CASSLEGVGTDTQYF.